Each of the 24 T cell receptor beta chains below was sequenced from the same sample in a study of beta chain features in type 1 diabetes (dated by TCRdb to 2017 to 2018). Broader findings and caveats from the paper: A moderate but significant shortening of TCRB CDR3 length was observed in type 1 diabetes patients in all four CD4+ subsets.

Library method: the immunoSEQ multiplex PCR assay. The High Capacity cDNA Reverse Transcription Kit was used to reverse transcribe all of the isolated RNA, meaning that expressed TCRB transcripts were what got sequenced. TCRdb obtained this table from immuneACCESS and retained in-frame rearrangements with V and J assigned. These tables miss some clones; where compared with another copy, unresolved V genes account for less than half of the shortfall, and the remainder is unexplained. For this sample there are 310,000 or so clones; approximately 16% appear just once. The ten largest clones represent 0.015% to 0.017% of the sample. Antigens of these TCRs are unknown. Sequencing input: naive CD4+ T cells from blood. The cell subset or site label, as the study defines it: true naive CD4+ T cells. The source of these receptors is a man aged 18 to 30 with type 1 diabetes.

The chain recombines TRBV11-2 with TRBJ2-5; possible D gene TRBD2, 5 bases. The CDR3 runs to 13 residues. V was shortened by 4 bases and J by 1 base, with 7 bases between the two germline ends. The V gene's germline CDR1 is SGHAT and CDR2 FQNNGV. The chain's CDR3 is CASSSLAQETQYF. The CDR3, as DNA: TGTGCCAGCAGCTCCCTAGCCCAAGAGACCCAGTACTTC. The full variable domain, its missing parts supplied by reference TRBV11-2 and TRBJ2-5, is EAGVAQSPRYKIIEKRQSVAFWCNPISGHATLYWYQQILGQGPKLLIQFQNNGVVDDSQLPKDRFSAERLKGVDSTLKIQPAKLEDSAVYLCASSSLAQETQYFGPGTRLLVL.

V usage is TRBV5-6 and J usage is TRBJ2-5; TRBD2 matches 16 bases. Trimming removed 1 base from V and 5 bases from J; junction bases left unmatched: 5. Germline V gives CDR1 SGHDT, CDR2 YYEEEE. The CDR3 is 17 amino acids. DNA of the CDR3: TGTGCCAGCAGCTTGTCGGGGACTAGCGGGAGGGTTGAGACCCAGTACTTC. It specifies CASSLSGTSGRVETQYF.

J is TRBJ2-7 and V is TRBV7-2; D may be TRBD2 (7 bases). Trimming took 1 base from V and 4 from J, leaving 14 bases between them. This CDR3 region has 15 residues. CDR1 and CDR2 (germline): SGHTA, FQGNSA. The chain's CDR3 is CASSLGSGGRYEQYF. CDR3 in DNA: TGTGCCAGCAGCTTAGGTTCCGGGGGGCGGTACGAGCAGTACTTC.

This clone occurred a few times. The gene calls are TRBV5-6 and TRBJ2-1; possibly TRBD2 for D (6 bases). V lost 0 bases to trimming and J lost 4 bases, with 11 bases between them. The CDR3 has 15 amino acids. Germline CDR1 and CDR2: SGHDT and YYEEEE. CDR3: CASSLAEREYNEQFF. The DNA for the CDR3 is TGTGCCAGCAGCTTGGCTGAACGGGAGTACAATGAGCAGTTCTTC. The variable domain in full, with the rest retrieved from reference TRBV5-6 and TRBJ2-1, is DAGVTQSPTHLIKTRGQQVTLRCSPKSGHDTVSWYQQALGQGPQFIFQYYEEEERQRGNFPDRFSGHQFPNYSSELNVNALLLGDSALYLCASSLAEREYNEQFFGPGTRLTVL.

This rearrangement joins TRBV7-9 to TRBJ2-3; TRBD2 is a possible D gene (8 bases). CDR3 length: 13 amino acids. V dropped 1 base and J dropped 13 bases, with 15 bases sitting between them. Germline loops: CDR1 SEHNR, CDR2 FQNEAQ (reference sequence). CDR3 residues: CASSLEGGGTEYF. The CDR3 region has the DNA TGTGCCAGCAGCTTAGAAGGCGGGGGGACAGAGTATTTT. Together with reference TRBV7-9 and TRBJ2-3, the CDR3 gives the full variable domain: DTGVSQNPRHKITKRGQNVTFRCDPISEHNRLYWYRQTLGQGPEFLTYFQNEAQLEKSRLLSDRFSAERPKGSFSTLEIQRTEQGDSAMYLCASSLEGGGTEYFGPGTRLTVL.

The chain combines TRBV21-1 with TRBJ2-3; the DNA was not compared with TRBD1, the D call given in the table. TRBV21-1 is assigned pseudogene status. The CDR3 has 18 residues. Here the CDR3 DNA reads TGTGCCAGCAGCAAAACTCCTCCCCCCAGGGGCAACGAGGTTACGCAGTATTTT. Protein product: CASSKTPPPRGNEVTQYF.

This clone appeared a few times. This rearrangement joins TRBV27 to TRBJ2-1; 9 positions agree with TRBD1. Germline assignment: CDR1 MNHEY and CDR2 SMNVEV (reference sequence). The CDR3 is made up of 15 amino acids. Unmatched junction bases numbered 11, after V lost 6 bases and J lost 8 bases. The DNA of the CDR3 is TGTGCCAGCAGAGCCCCGGGACAGGGTATCGATGAGCAGTTCTTC. Encoded protein: CASRAPGQGIDEQFF.

This clone was counted between two and nine times. The rearrangement joins TRBV19 to TRBJ2-3; TRBD2 matches at 11 bases. J gave up 11 bases and V 5 bases, and 9 bases lay outside the gene matches. The germline CDR1 and CDR2 sequences are LNHDA and SQIVND (reference sequence). This CDR3 has 14 residues. The CDR3, as DNA: TGTGCCAGTAGTTCCGTAGCGGGGGGGACTGGGCAGTATTTT. Its translation is CASSSVAGGTGQYF.

This clone was seen a handful of times. CDR3 in DNA: TGTGCCAGTAGTACGCGGACTAGCGGGGCCACAGATACGCAGTATTTT. The encoded protein is CASSTRTSGATDTQYF. The chain couples TRBV19 to TRBJ2-3, with 12 nucleotides matching TRBD2. V dropped 4 bases and J dropped 2; count of bases not matched to a gene: 4. CDR3 size: 16 residues. Germline V gives CDR1 LNHDA, CDR2 SQIVND (reference sequence).

The chain combines TRBV28 with TRBJ1-5; D uncertain. The V and J ends lost 3 bases and 0 bases respectively, with 9 bases between them. The CDR3 consists of 15 residues. The germline gives CDR1 MDHEN, CDR2 SYDVKM. CDR3 region: CASSFRGYSNQPQHF. CDR3 sequence (DNA): TGTGCCAGCAGTTTTCGAGGTTATAGCAATCAGCCCCAGCATTTT.

The chain employs TRBV13 and TRBJ1-2, with TRBD1 identical over 8 bases. The CDR3 spans 20 residues. The ends lost 5 bases at V and 0 bases at J; junction bases unmatched: 20. Germline values: CDR1 PRHDT, CDR2 FYEKMQ (reference sequence). In DNA, the CDR3 is TGTGCCAGCAGCCCCGATCCCGCTACGACCGGGACAGGATCTAACTATGGCTACACCTTC. This sequence encodes CASSPDPATTGTGSNYGYTF.

This chain uses TRBV7-8 with TRBJ1-2, with a weak D call TRBD1 (5 bases). From germline, CDR1 is SGHVS and CDR2 FQNEAQ. Trimming shortened V by 4 bases and J by 7 bases, and 13 bases separated the two germline ends. This CDR3 has 13 residues. The CDR3 is CASSSRQSAGYTF. CDR3 nucleotide sequence: TGTGCCAGCAGCTCCAGACAGTCCGCTGGCTACACCTTC. The whole variable domain, remainder taken from reference TRBV7-8 and TRBJ1-2, is GAGVSQSPRYKVAKRGQDVALRCDPISGHVSLFWYQQALGQGPEFLTYFQNEAQLDKSGLPSDRFFAERPEGSVSTLKIQRTQQEDSAVYLCASSSRQSAGYTFGSGTRLTVV.

This sequence joins TRBV7-8 and TRBJ1-5; D is unclear. The V and J ends lost 7 bases and 0 bases respectively, with 16 bases between them. Germline V gene sequence: CDR1 SGHVS, CDR2 FQNEAQ. This CDR3 spans 16 amino acids. The CDR3 region has the DNA TGTGCCAGCACCCCCTCGCGGGTCTATAGCAATCAGCCCCAGCATTTT. Its translation is CASTPSRVYSNQPQHF.

The chain joins TRBV9 to TRBJ2-1; 8 bases are shared with TRBD2. J was trimmed by 9 bases and V by 2 bases; bases with no gene match: 13. This CDR3 is 16 amino acids long. The V gene's germline CDR1 is SGDLS and CDR2 YYNGEE. The CDR3 sequence is CASSVRKRELVGEQFF. As DNA, the CDR3 is TGTGCCAGCAGCGTTCGTAAGCGGGAGCTTGTAGGTGAGCAGTTCTTC.

This clone showed up just a few times. J is TRBJ2-3 and V is TRBV7-2; 14 bases map to TRBD2. J gave up 1 base and V 3 bases, and 3 bases lay outside the gene matches. The CDR3 covers 17 residues. Germline CDR1 and CDR2: SGHTA and FQGNSA. CDR3 sequence (DNA): TGTGCCAGCAGCTTGGGGACTAGCGGGAGCGGCACAGATACGCAGTATTTT. It translates to CASSLGTSGSGTDTQYF.

This clone was detected a few times. The chain joins TRBV6-5 to TRBJ2-7; maybe TRBD2 (5 bases). The germline CDR1 and CDR2 sequences are MNHEY and SVGAGI. The CDR3 is made up of 14 amino acids. V was cut by 6 bases and J by 1 base, with 13 bases left in between. CDR3 loop: CASRLRGESYEQYF. The CDR3 coding sequence is TGTGCCAGCAGGCTCCGGGGAGAGTCCTACGAGCAGTACTTC.

This clone has only a few counts. The V gene is TRBV14, the J gene TRBJ2-6; no reliable D call. Germline V gene data show CDR1 as SGHDN and CDR2 as FVKESK. The ends were cut back, 1 base at V and 4 bases at J, with 11 bases in the middle. The length of the CDR3 is 16 residues. CDR3 in DNA: TGTGCCAGCAGCCAAGCCAGATGGCTCGGGGCCAACGTCCTGACTTTC. It translates to CASSQARWLGANVLTF.

The rearrangement joins TRBV5-1 to TRBJ2-5; 12 bases map to TRBD2. Germline values: CDR1 SGHRS, CDR2 YFSETQ. The trim removed 3 bases at V and 5 bases at J, leaving 2 bases unmatched. CDR3 length: 14 amino acids. The CDR3 coding sequence is TGCGCCAGCAGCTCTAGCGGGGGGGCGGAGACCCAGTACTTC. It translates to CASSSSGGAETQYF.

This clone was observed a handful of times. CDR3 nucleotide sequence: TGTGCCCGCCGACGGGGAACGAACACTGAAGCTTTCTTT. It codes for CARRRGTNTEAFF. V is TRBV30 and J is TRBJ1-1; D gene unclear. Germline V lookup: CDR1 GTSNPN, CDR2 SVGIG (reference sequence). The CDR3 covers 13 residues. Trimming pared 8 bases from V and 1 base from J, leaving 14 bases between.

This clone was seen more than once but under ten times. The chain uses TRBV5-1 and TRBJ1-6; 7 nucleotides align to TRBD1. After removal of 5 bases from V and 7 bases from J, the junction contained 6 bases not matched to a gene. CDR1 is SGHRS, CDR2 YFSETQ, per germline. The CDR3 is 14 amino acids. CDR3 nucleotide sequence: TGCGCCAGCAGACCTGGACAGGAAAATTCACCCCTCCACTTT. Amino acid sequence: CASRPGQENSPLHF.

This chain joins TRBV21-1 and TRBJ2-7; the DNA was not compared with TRBD1, the D call given in the table. TRBV21-1 is shown as a pseudogene. CDR3 length: 15 residues. DNA of the CDR3: TGTGCCAGTCGCCCCGCAGGGTCAAGGGGCTACGAGCAGTACTTC. Translating gives CASRPAGSRGYEQYF.

This chain joins TRBV14 and TRBJ2-3; 10 nucleotides match TRBD2. Germline loops: CDR1 SGHDN, CDR2 FVKESK. The length of the CDR3 is 17 residues. The V gene end was trimmed by 1 base and the J gene end by 4 bases; junction bases not matched to a gene: 8. The CDR3 is CASSQGTSGPQSDTQYF. The CDR3 region has the DNA TGTGCCAGCAGCCAAGGGACTAGCGGACCTCAATCAGATACGCAGTATTTT.

V and J are TRBV15 and TRBJ2-7, with D possibly TRBD2 on 6 matching bases. Trimming took off 0 bases at V and 2 bases at J, with 17 bases between the two ends. CDR3 length: 17 amino acids. Germline V gene data show CDR1 as LNHNV and CDR2 as YYDKDF (reference sequence). This CDR3 is CATSRERGGENPYEQYF. The CDR3, as DNA: TGTGCCACCAGCAGAGAAAGAGGCGGGGAAAACCCCTACGAGCAGTACTTC.

This clone has more than one count but fewer than ten. The gene calls are TRBV5-1 and TRBJ2-1; D is unresolved. The CDR3 consists of 12 residues. V lost 1 base, J lost 8 bases, and 7 bases lay in between. The germline CDR1 and CDR2 sequences are SGHRS and YFSETQ. The CDR3 spells CASSLSFDEQFF. CDR3 bases: TGCGCCAGCAGCTTGTCCTTCGATGAGCAGTTCTTC. The full variable domain, with the rest looked up from reference TRBV5-1 and TRBJ2-1, is KAGVTQTPRYLIKTRGQQVTLSCSPISGHRSVSWYQQTPGQGLQFLFEYFSETQRNKGNFPGRFSGRQFSNSRSEMNVSTLELGDSALYLCASSLSFDEQFFGPGTRLTVL.